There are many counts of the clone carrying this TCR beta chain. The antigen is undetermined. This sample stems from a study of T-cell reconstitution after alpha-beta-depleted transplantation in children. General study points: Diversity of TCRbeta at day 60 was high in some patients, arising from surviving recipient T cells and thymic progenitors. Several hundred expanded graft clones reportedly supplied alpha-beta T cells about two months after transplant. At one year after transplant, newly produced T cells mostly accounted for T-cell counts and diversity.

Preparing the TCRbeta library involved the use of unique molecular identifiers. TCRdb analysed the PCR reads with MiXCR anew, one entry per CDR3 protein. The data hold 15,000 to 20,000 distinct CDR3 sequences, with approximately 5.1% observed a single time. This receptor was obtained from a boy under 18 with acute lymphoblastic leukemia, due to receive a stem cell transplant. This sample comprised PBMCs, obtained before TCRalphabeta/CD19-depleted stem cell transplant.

CDR3 nucleotides: TGCAGTGCTAGAAAACTAGCGGGGGGGGACAATGAGCAGTTCTTC. This translates into CSARKLAGGDNEQFF. V usage is TRBV20-1 and J usage is TRBJ2-1; TRBD2 agrees at 13 bases. The CDR3 spans 15 residues. The germline gives CDR1 DFQATT, CDR2 SNEGSKA (reference sequence). V was clipped by 2 bases and J by 5 bases; unmatched bases: 3.